This T cell receptor beta chain was sequenced in a study of shared clonotypes between healthy human individuals. Study outcomes and limitations: Even with large depth, rarefaction showed that sorted-subset sequencing was incomplete.

The data were produced by immunoSEQ multiplex PCR, yet TCRdb's version contains in-frame clones alone and is incomplete. Of fewer than 850,000 clones in the sample, about two thirds were seen once. On this clone itself: Its specificity is not known. The same CDR3 can be traced to other DNA sequences in this sample.

CDR3 length: 16 residues. Trimming cost V 4 bases and J 1 base, with 11 bases left between them. Germline lookup yields CDR1 MDHEN and CDR2 SYDVKM. The clonotype comes from a woman in her 30s in good health. The chain uses TRBV28 and TRBJ1-6, with TRBD1 as a possible D gene (6 bases). Material for sequencing was memory CD4+ T cells sorted from blood. The subset here: CD45RA-negative fraction. This CDR3 reads CASSSGQRSYNSPLHF. CDR3 nucleotide sequence: TGTGCCAGCAGTTCGGGACAAAGGTCCTATAATTCACCCCTCCACTTT.